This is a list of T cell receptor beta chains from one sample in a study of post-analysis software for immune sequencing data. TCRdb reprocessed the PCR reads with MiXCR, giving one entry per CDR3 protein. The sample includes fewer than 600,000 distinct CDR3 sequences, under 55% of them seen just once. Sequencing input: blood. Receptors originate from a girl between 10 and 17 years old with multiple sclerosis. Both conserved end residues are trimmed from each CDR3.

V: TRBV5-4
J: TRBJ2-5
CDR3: ASSWEGQGRGETQY

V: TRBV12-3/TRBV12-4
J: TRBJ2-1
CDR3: ASSRSGTNEQF

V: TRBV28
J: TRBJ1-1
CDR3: ASSLAPPNTEAF

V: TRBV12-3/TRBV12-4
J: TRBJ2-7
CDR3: ASSFPGGSYEQY

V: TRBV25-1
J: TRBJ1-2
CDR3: ASSETTFYGYT

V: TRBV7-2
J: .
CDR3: ASSLIQSEQY

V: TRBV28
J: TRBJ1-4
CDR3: ASSLGPIRSNEKLF

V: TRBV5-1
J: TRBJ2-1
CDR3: ATGASYNEQF

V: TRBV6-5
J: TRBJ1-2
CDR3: ASSYGQRSNYGYT

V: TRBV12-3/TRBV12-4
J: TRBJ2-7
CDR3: ASSLKAGGIYEQY

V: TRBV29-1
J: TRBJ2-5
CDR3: STKEETQY

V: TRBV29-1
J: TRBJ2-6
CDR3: SVGGDRKSGANVLT

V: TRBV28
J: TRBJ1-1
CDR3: ASSPFDNTEAF

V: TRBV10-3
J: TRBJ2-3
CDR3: AISEEGETDTQY

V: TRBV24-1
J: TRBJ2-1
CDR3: ATSDFSGDEQF

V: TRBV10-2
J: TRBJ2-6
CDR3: ASSDPGSEGAGANVLT

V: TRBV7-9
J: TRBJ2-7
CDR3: ASSSLAGEQY

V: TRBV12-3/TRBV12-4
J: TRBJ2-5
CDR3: ASSLPTETQY

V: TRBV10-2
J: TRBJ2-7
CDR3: ASRIPEDRAYEQY

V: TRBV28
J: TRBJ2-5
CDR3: ASSLIGLGDNEQY

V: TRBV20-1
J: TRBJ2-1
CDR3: SAKSGAQINEQF

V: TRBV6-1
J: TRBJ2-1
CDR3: ASSGQPPVEQF

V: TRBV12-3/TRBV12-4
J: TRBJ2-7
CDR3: ASSPSGSGYEQY

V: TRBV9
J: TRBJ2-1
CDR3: ASSVVGQYNEQF

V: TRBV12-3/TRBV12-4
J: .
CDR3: ASSYRSEQY

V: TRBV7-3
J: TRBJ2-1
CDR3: ASSLGGREVNEQF

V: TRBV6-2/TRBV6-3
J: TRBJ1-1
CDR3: ASGRGETEAF

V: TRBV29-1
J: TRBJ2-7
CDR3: SVQGTSGRGPYEQY

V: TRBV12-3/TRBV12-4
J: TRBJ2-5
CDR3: ASSGGTSGKEY

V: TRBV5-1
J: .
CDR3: ASHPRTGTGVHEQY

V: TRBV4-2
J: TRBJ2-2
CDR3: ASSLDAGELF

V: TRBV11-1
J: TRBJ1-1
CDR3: ANSWVTGGIAEAF

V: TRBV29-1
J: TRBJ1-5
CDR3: SVAGGWPSNQPQH

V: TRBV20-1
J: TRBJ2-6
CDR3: SARDDRSGANVLT

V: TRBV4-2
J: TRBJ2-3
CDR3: ASSGVAVTDTQY

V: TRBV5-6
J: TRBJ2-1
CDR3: ASSLASSPPQQF

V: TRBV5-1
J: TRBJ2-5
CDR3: ASSWEGTTGRRTQY

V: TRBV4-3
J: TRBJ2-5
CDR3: ASSQDHFTGQGQETQY

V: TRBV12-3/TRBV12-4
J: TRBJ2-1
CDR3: ASSELGLTGSNEQF

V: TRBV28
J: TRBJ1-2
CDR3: ASSFPTGLGYGYT

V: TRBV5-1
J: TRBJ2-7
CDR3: ASSVDRGLYEQY

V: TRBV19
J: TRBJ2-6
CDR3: ASRRGTARSGANVLT

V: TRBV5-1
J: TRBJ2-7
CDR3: ASSLTPGAYEQY

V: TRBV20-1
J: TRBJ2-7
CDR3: SAPTSGGLEQY

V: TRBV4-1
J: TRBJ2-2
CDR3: ASSQTPNTGGSTGELF

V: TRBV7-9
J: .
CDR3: ASSLSGTGDNEQY

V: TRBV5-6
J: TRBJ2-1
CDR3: VSSLVAREAGEQF

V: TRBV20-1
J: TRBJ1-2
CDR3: SARDYSGYT

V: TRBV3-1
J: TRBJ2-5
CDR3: ASSQGLFQETQY

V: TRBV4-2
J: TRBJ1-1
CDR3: ASSQDRGTGAF

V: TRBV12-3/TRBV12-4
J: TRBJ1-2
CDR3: ASSQGIYGYT

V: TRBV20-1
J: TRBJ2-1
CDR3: SARASATYNEQF

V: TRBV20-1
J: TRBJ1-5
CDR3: SARDFRGSINQPQH

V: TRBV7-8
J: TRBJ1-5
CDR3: ASSLLARQVGGQPQH

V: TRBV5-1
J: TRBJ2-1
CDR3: ASSCDHGSYEQF

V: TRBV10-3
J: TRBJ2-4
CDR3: AIGGSKNIQY

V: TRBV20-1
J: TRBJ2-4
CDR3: SAPINTDIQY